This T cell receptor beta chain was found in a study of blood T cell repertoires in COVID-19 (dated by TCRdb to about 2020). Broadly, across the study: Samples covering the acute and convalescent phases of COVID-19 were provided by collaborators in the United States, Italy and Spain. The material from the prospective study consisted of cDNA or gDNA derived from T cells, B-cell-depleted T cells, or PBMCs. Subjects who had been exposed to COVID-19, were actively infected with it, or had recovered from it provided the deeply sampled blood TCRbeta repertoires that made up the dataset. The repertoires were released in a freely available public database intended as a resource for research on the immune response to SARS-CoV-2. Samples came from the ongoing ImmuneRACE study (first 160 participants) plus 1,254 subjects from 6 global collaborators. Nearly every sample came with metadata listing a de-identified subject ID, COVID-19 status, age in years and sex. Where available, HLA class I and class II types were taken from metadata supplied by the sample provider and were not determined by assay-based typing.

Reading from cysteine to phenylalanine, the CDR3 counts 15 amino acids. Only the CDR3 portion is preserved as DNA: 45 bases, with reading frame beginning at the first base. CDR1 and CDR2, looked up from the germline V gene (reference sequence), are PRHDT and FYEKMQ. Ends trimmed: V by 5 bases, J by 3 bases; bases unmatched to a gene: 4. The immunoSEQ Assay, a bias-controlled multiplex PCR, was used to amplify TCRbeta CDR3 regions from genomic DNA. Regarding the original processing steps: Within the assay, amplification of reference gene primers was used to estimate how many nucleated cells each sample contained. Sequence reads were collapsed and filtered to measure the absolute abundance of every unique TCRbeta CDR3 rearrangement. For each sample, productive Simpson clonality was calculated as the square root of Simpson's diversity index over productive rearrangements. TCRdb stores this immuneACCESS table with in-frame sequences only. Part of the clones is absent; in the studies checked, under half of the shortfall reflects unresolved V genes, and no reason is known for the rest. V and J calls and clone size are those listed in that table; D and trimming were worked out from the DNA. The sample data list about 42,000 clones, and roughly 73% of these were observed just once. Of the sample, roughly 28% is held by the ten largest clones.

A remark on this clone: This clone's antigen is unknown. There are no base qualities to consult, and no much larger clone falls within one base.

The paper as a whole reports these results and caveats: The quantity of clinical and demographic metadata differed by source and by participant and was supplied without curation.

Collaborating institutions collected whole blood in K2EDTA tubes following their own protocols. For TCRbeta analysis, collaborator samples were shipped as frozen whole blood, as isolated PBMCs, or as DNA extracted from either sample type. The receptor chain draws on TRBV13 and TRBJ2-1; TRBD1 lines up with 10 middle nucleotides. This clonotype was obtained from a woman in her sixties or seventies with acute or convalescent COVID-19. Input material: peripheral blood. The CDR3 amino acid sequence is: CASSPRTGGYNEQFF. The DNA reads TGTGCCAGCAGCCCGCGGACAGGGGGCTACAATGAGCAGTTCTTC.